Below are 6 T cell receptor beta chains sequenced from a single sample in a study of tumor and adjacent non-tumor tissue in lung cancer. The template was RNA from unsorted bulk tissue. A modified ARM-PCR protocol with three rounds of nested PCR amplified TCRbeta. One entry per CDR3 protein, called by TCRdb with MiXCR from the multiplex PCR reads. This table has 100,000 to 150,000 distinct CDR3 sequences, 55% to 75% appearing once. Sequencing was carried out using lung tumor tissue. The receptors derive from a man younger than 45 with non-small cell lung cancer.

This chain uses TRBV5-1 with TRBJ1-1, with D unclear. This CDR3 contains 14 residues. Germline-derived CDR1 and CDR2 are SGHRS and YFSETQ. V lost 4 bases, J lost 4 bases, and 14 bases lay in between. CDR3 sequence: CASSHSGESTEAFF. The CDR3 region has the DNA TGCGCCAGCAGCCACTCGGGCGAGAGCACTGAAGCTTTCTTT.

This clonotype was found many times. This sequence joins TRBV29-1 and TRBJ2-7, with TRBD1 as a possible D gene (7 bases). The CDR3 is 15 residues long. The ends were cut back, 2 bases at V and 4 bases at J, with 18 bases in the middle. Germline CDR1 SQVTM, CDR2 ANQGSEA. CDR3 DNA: TGCAGCGTTGAAAGTCTAGGACAGGAGGGATACGAGCAGTACTTC. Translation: CSVESLGQEGYEQYF.

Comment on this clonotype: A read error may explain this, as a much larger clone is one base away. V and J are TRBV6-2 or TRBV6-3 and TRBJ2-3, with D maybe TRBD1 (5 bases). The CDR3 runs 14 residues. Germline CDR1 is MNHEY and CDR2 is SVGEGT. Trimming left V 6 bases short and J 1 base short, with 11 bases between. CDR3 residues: CASRWTWGTDTQYF. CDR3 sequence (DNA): TGTGCCAGCAGATGGACATGGGGCACAGATACGCAGTATTTT.

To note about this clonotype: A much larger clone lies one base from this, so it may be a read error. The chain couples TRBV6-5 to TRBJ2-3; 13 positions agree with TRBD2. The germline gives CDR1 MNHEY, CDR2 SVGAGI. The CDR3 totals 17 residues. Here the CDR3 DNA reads TGTGCCGGCAGTTACTCAGGACTAGCGGGGGGCACAGATACGCAGTATTTT. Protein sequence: CAGSYSGLAGGTDTQYF.

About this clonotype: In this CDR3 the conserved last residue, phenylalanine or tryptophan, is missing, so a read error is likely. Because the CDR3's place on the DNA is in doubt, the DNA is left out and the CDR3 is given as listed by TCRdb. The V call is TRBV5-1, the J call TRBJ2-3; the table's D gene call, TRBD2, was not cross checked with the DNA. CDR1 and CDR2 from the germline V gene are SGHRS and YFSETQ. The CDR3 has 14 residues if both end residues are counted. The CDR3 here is CASSQQRGGDTPYI.

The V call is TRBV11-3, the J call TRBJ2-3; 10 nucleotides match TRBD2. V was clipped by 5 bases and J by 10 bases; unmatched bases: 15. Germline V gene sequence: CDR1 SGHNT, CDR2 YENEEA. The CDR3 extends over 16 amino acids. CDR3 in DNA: TGTGCCAGCAGCCCACGAGCGGGAGGGCGCACAAATGCGCAGTATTTT. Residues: CASSPRAGGRTNAQYF.